This is a list of T cell receptor beta chains from one sample in a study of spatial heterogeneity in lung cancer. MiXCR was run by TCRdb on the 5' RACE reads, yielding one entry per CDR3 protein. This table holds roughly 18,000 distinct CDR3 sequences, over 15% found once. The source material was PBMCs, sampled at follow-up. These receptors were taken from a male donor with early-stage non-small cell lung cancer. CDR3s include the opening cysteine and the closing phenylalanine or tryptophan. D genes are given only for firm matches. Clone size, where shown, is once, few, many, or a class for clones that have expanded.

V	D	size	J	DNA	CDR3
TRBV3-1	NA	NA	TRBJ2-7	TGTGCCAGCAGCCAAGATAAAGAACTAGCCAACGAGCAGTACTTC	CASSQDKELANEQYF
TRBV10-2	NA	medium-sized	TRBJ2-2	TGCGCCAGCAGTGAGTCACCAAGGACCAGGGAGCTGTTTTTT	CASSESPRTRELFF
TRBV7-6	NA	once	TRBJ1-4	TGTGCCAGCAGCTTAACCCTTTGGACATATGAAAAACTGTTTTTT	CASSLTLWTYEKLFF
TRBV28	NA	few	TRBJ1-1	TGTGCCAGCAGTTTGAATAGTGGGAAGACTGAAGCTTTCTTT	CASSLNSGKTEAFF
TRBV11-2	TRBD1	medium-sized	TRBJ1-1	TGTGCCAGCAGCGGATACAGGGGAATCAATACTGAAGCTTTCTTT	CASSGYRGINTEAFF
TRBV12-3/TRBV12-4	TRBD2	NA	TRBJ2-3	TGTGCCAGCAGTTTATCTAGCGGGGGTTCAGATACGCAGTATTTT	CASSLSSGGSDTQYF
TRBV6-1	NA	NA	TRBJ1-2	TGTGCCAGCAGTGGGGGTAGGGCTGGAGACTATGGCTACACCTTC	CASSGGRAGDYGYTF
TRBV20-1	TRBD2	NA	TRBJ2-1	TGCAGTGCTAGAGATGCGGTAGCGGGGGCCTACTACAATGAGCAGTTCTTC	CSARDAVAGAYYNEQFF
TRBV12-3/TRBV12-4	NA	medium-sized	TRBJ2-1	TGTGCCAGCACCGAAAGGACGATATCCTACAATGAGCAGTTCTTC	CASTERTISYNEQFF
TRBV5-6	NA	many	TRBJ2-5	TGTGCCAGCAGCTTGTGGCAGACGCAAGAGACCCAGTACTTC	CASSLWQTQETQYF
TRBV20-1	NA	NA	TRBJ2-1	TGCAGTGCTAGAGGCCTACGGCGATACAATGAGCAGTTCTTC	CSARGLRRYNEQFF